One T cell receptor (beta chain) is described in this entry. Its antigen is unknown. The data were obtained in a study of cytomegalovirus exposure and HLA in healthy donors. Overall study: Samples from HLA-typed donors yielded around 79 million unique TCRs in an early data release. Falling in the Caucasian-associated ancestry cluster were approximately 84% of under 500 genotyped donors. General study results and limits: According to a later analysis, donors in an Asian-associated ancestry cluster reportedly had fewer N-insertions than the approximately 730-donor mean.

The PCR ran on 60 Vbeta and 13 Jbeta primers. The table came from immunoSEQ multiplex PCR; TCRdb's copy has only in-frame clones and leaves some out. Here the sample spans some 180,000 clones, around 76% being singletons. The CDR3 totals 14 residues. The germline CDR1 and CDR2 sequences are MDHEN and SYDVKM. The germline V and J ends were trimmed by 10 bases and 4 bases, with 17 bases remaining between them. The clonotype originates from a man in his forties in good health and CMV-seronegative. The sequenced sample was PBMCs. The chain joins TRBV28 to TRBJ1-3; D is perhaps TRBD1 (6 bases). The CDR3 DNA follows: TGTGCCACCACGCCAACAGGGCCCGGAAACACCATATATTTT. Its protein is CATTPTGPGNTIYF. The whole variable domain, filled in from reference TRBV28 and TRBJ1-3, reads DVKVTQSSRYLVKRTGEKVFLECVQDMDHENMFWYRQDPGLGLRLIYFSYDVKMKEKGDIPEGYSVSREKKERFSLILESASTNQTSMYLCATTPTGPGNTIYFGEGSWLTVV.